These 3 T cell receptor beta chains were sequenced from one sample in a study of shared clonotypes between healthy human individuals. The repertoire was sequenced with immunoSEQ multiplex PCR; TCRdb's copy has only in-frame clones and lacks some. The repertoire holds roughly 2.5 million clones, approximately 90% seen once, with over 0.12% in the top ten. Sequencing was performed on naive CD4+ T cells sorted from blood. Subset: CD45RA+ positively selected. The receptors here all came from a man younger than 35 in good health.

J is TRBJ2-7 and V is TRBV15; 10 nucleotides match TRBD2. Germline trimming cut 3 bases from V and 7 bases from J; bases unmatched to any gene: 9. The germline CDR1 and CDR2 sequences are LNHNV and YYDKDF (reference sequence). This CDR3 spans 15 amino acids. For the CDR3, the DNA is TGTGCCACCAGCAGTCAGCTAGCGGGAGCGCGTGAGCAGTACTTC. Protein product: CATSSQLAGAREQYF.

The chain links TRBV5-4 to TRBJ2-3; 9 bases are a match to TRBD2. Germline loops: CDR1 SGHNT, CDR2 YYREEE (reference sequence). CDR3 length: 15 amino acids. V was clipped by 6 bases and J by 5 bases; unmatched bases: 10. CDR3 sequence (DNA): TGTGCCAGCACCCGAGGCGGGAGGGATGGAGATACGCAGTATTTT. Translating gives CASTRGGRDGDTQYF.

This clone appeared a single time. CDR3 amino acids: CASSPFRWTEKTGNTIYF. As DNA, the CDR3 is TGTGCCAGCTCACCATTTCGATGGACAGAGAAGACTGGAAACACCATATATTTT. The chain recombines TRBV18 with TRBJ1-3, with D possibly matching TRBD1 (6 bases). The germline gives CDR1 KGHSH, CDR2 LQKENI. The CDR3 extends over 18 amino acids. The V end was cut by 2 bases, the J end by 2 bases, with 19 bases between.